This is a list of T cell receptor beta chains from one sample in a study of beta chain features in type 1 diabetes. TCRdb keeps only in-frame clones here, not all; method: immunoSEQ multiplex PCR. The sample lists about 650,000 clones; 9.5% to 15% were seen once. Sequenced sample: naive CD4+ T cells from blood. The origin of the receptors is a man aged 30 to 45 with type 1 diabetes. Each CDR3 is given with its conserved first and last residue. A D gene is named only where the DNA matches it firmly. A clone size is listed for some rows: how often the clone was seen (once, few, many), or a class if it is expanded.

CDR3: CASSQVLNSPLHF
DNA: TGTGCCAGCAGCCAAGTTCTGAATTCACCCCTCCACTTT
J: TRBJ1-6
length: 13
D: -
V: TRBV14
size: -

CDR3: CASRQAGELFF
DNA: TGTGCCAGTAGGCAAGCCGGGGAGCTGTTTTTT
J: TRBJ2-2
length: 11
D: -
V: TRBV4-2
size: -

CDR3: CASSRDRDPNTGELFF
DNA: TGTGCCAGCAGCCGGGACAGGGACCCCAACACCGGGGAGCTGTTTTTT
J: TRBJ2-2
length: 16
D: TRBD1
V: TRBV11-2
size: -

CDR3: CATSRVTGGHAFF
DNA: TGTGCCACCAGCAGAGTAACAGGGGGCCACGCGTTCTTC
J: TRBJ2-1
length: 13
D: TRBD1
V: TRBV15
size: -

CDR3: CASTSRQHTDTQYF
DNA: TGTGCCAGCACCTCCCGACAGCACACAGATACGCAGTATTTT
J: TRBJ2-3
length: 14
D: -
V: TRBV28
size: few

CDR3: CASSGGGGPLTDTQYF
DNA: TGTGCCAGCAGTGGAGGAGGGGGCCCACTCACAGATACGCAGTATTTT
J: TRBJ2-3
length: 16
D: -
V: TRBV2
size: -

CDR3: CASSPRGGGTNQETQYF
DNA: TGTGCCAGCTCACCAAGAGGAGGGGGAACTAATCAAGAGACCCAGTACTTC
J: TRBJ2-5
length: 17
D: -
V: TRBV18
size: -

CDR3: CASTRDSNQPQHF
DNA: TGTGCCAGCACTCGGGACTCGAATCAGCCCCAGCATTTT
J: TRBJ1-5
length: 13
D: -
V: TRBV2
size: -

CDR3: CASSLEGSGANEQFF
DNA: TGTGCCAGCAGCTTGGAAGGTTCTGGGGCCAATGAGCAGTTCTTC
J: TRBJ2-1
length: 15
D: -
V: TRBV5-4
size: -

CDR3: CASSVTSGNTDTQYF
DNA: TGTGCCAGCAGCGTAACTAGCGGTAACACAGATACGCAGTATTTT
J: TRBJ2-3
length: 15
D: TRBD2
V: TRBV9
size: few

CDR3: CASSQAELTGGYGYTF
DNA: TGCGCCAGCAGCCAGGCGGAATTGACAGGGGGCTATGGCTACACCTTC
J: TRBJ1-2
length: 16
D: TRBD1
V: TRBV4-3
size: -

CDR3: CASSSRTEATQYF
DNA: TGTGCCAGCAGCAGTCGGACAGAGGCTACGCAGTATTTT
J: TRBJ2-3
length: 13
D: -
V: TRBV7-2
size: few

CDR3: CASSVDLGNQPQHF
DNA: TGTGCCAGCAGCGTAGATCTGGGCAATCAGCCCCAGCATTTT
J: TRBJ1-5
length: 14
D: -
V: TRBV9
size: -

CDR3: CASSVNRGYNSPLHF
DNA: TGTGCCAGCAGCGTAAACAGGGGTTATAATTCACCCCTCCACTTT
J: TRBJ1-6
length: 15
D: TRBD1
V: TRBV9
size: few

CDR3: CASSPSYEQYF
DNA: TGTGCCAGCAGTCCATCCTACGAGCAGTACTTC
J: TRBJ2-7
length: 11
D: -
V: TRBV2
size: few

CDR3: CASSRGYSSYNEQFF
DNA: TGTGCCAGCAGTCGGGGGTATAGCTCCTACAATGAGCAGTTCTTC
J: TRBJ2-1
length: 15
D: -
V: TRBV6-5
size: few

CDR3: CASSFAGSTDTQYF
DNA: TGTGCCAGCAGCTTTGCAGGCAGCACAGATACGCAGTATTTT
J: TRBJ2-3
length: 14
D: -
V: TRBV7-9
size: -

CDR3: CASSLGGSFSYNEQIF
DNA: TGTGCCAGCAGCTTAGGAGGGAGCTTCTCCTACAATGAGCAGATCTTC
J: TRBJ2-1
length: 16
D: -
V: TRBV11-2
size: once

CDR3: CASSFAGGQNFYEQYF
DNA: TGTGCCAGCTCATTCGCCGGGGGACAAAACTTCTACGAGCAGTACTTC
J: TRBJ2-7
length: 16
D: -
V: TRBV18
size: -

CDR3: CASSLGQSNTGELFF
DNA: TGTGCCAGCAGCTTGGGACAGTCGAACACCGGGGAGCTGTTTTTT
J: TRBJ2-2
length: 15
D: TRBD1
V: TRBV7-8
size: -

CDR3: CASSGSTGQSGYTF
DNA: TGTGCCAGCAGTGGGTCGACAGGGCAAAGTGGCTACACCTTC
J: TRBJ1-2
length: 14
D: TRBD1
V: TRBV2
size: -

CDR3: CSVEGVRTYGYTF
DNA: TGCAGCGTTGAAGGAGTCAGGACCTATGGCTACACCTTC
J: TRBJ1-2
length: 13
D: -
V: TRBV29-1
size: -

CDR3: CASSILAASSHEQYF
DNA: TGTGCCAGTAGTATCCTCGCGGCTAGTTCCCACGAGCAGTACTTC
J: TRBJ2-7
length: 15
D: -
V: TRBV19
size: few

CDR3: CASSGSGGPGTDTQYF
DNA: TGTGCCAGCTCCGGATCAGGAGGGCCGGGCACAGATACGCAGTATTTT
J: TRBJ2-3
length: 16
D: -
V: TRBV18
size: -

CDR3: CAWSTGTGETGELFF
DNA: TGTGCCTGGAGTACCGGGACAGGGGAAACCGGGGAGCTGTTTTTT
J: TRBJ2-2
length: 15
D: TRBD1
V: TRBV30
size: -

CDR3: CASRGGRAYEQYF
DNA: TGTGCCAGCAGGGGAGGACGGGCCTACGAGCAGTACTTC
J: TRBJ2-7
length: 13
D: -
V: TRBV28
size: few

CDR3: CAWSGGTLDQPQHF
DNA: TGTGCCTGGAGTGGCGGGACGTTGGATCAGCCCCAGCATTTT
J: TRBJ1-5
length: 14
D: -
V: TRBV30
size: -

CDR3: CATSRDQDSTYEQYF
DNA: TGTGCCACCAGCAGAGATCAGGACAGTACCTACGAGCAGTACTTC
J: TRBJ2-7
length: 15
D: -
V: TRBV15
size: -

CDR3: CASSWTGGMNYGYTF
DNA: TGTGCCAGCAGTTGGACAGGGGGGATGAACTATGGCTACACCTTC
J: TRBJ1-2
length: 15
D: TRBD1
V: TRBV6-5
size: -

CDR3: CASSSEAAGPDTQYF
DNA: TGTGCCAGCAGCTCAGAAGCGGCGGGGCCAGATACGCAGTATTTT
J: TRBJ2-3
length: 15
D: -
V: TRBV4-2
size: -

CDR3: CSARRTDEAFF
DNA: TGCAGTGCTAGACGGACAGATGAAGCTTTCTTT
J: TRBJ1-1
length: 11
D: -
V: TRBV20-1
size: -

CDR3: CASSQQGDTGELFF
DNA: TGCGCCAGCAGCCAACAGGGAGACACCGGGGAGCTGTTTTTT
J: TRBJ2-2
length: 14
D: -
V: TRBV4-3
size: -

CDR3: CASSPRQGPYEQYF
DNA: TGTGCCAGCAGCCCCCGACAGGGGCCCTACGAGCAGTACTTC
J: TRBJ2-7
length: 14
D: TRBD1
V: TRBV9
size: few

CDR3: CSVKASAGPYNEQFF
DNA: TGCAGCGTGAAGGCCTCCGCGGGCCCTTACAATGAGCAGTTCTTC
J: TRBJ2-1
length: 15
D: -
V: TRBV29-1
size: few

CDR3: CASIPDPSTAAYGYTF
DNA: TGTGCCAGCATCCCAGATCCGTCGACCGCCGCCTATGGCTACACCTTC
J: TRBJ1-2
length: 16
D: -
V: TRBV7-2
size: few

CDR3: CASSLRAAYEQYF
DNA: TGTGCCAGCAGCCTAAGGGCGGCATACGAGCAGTACTTC
J: TRBJ2-7
length: 13
D: -
V: TRBV5-6
size: -

CDR3: CASSTGTLRAPLHF
DNA: TGTGCCAGTAGCACCGGGACCCTACGCGCACCCCTCCACTTT
J: TRBJ1-6
length: 14
D: -
V: TRBV19
size: -

CDR3: CSVGSSTEAFF
DNA: TGCAGCGTCGGGTCGAGCACTGAAGCTTTCTTT
J: TRBJ1-1
length: 11
D: -
V: TRBV29-1
size: few

CDR3: CASSESGLARETQYF
DNA: TGTGCCAGCAGTGAATCGGGACTAGCGAGAGAGACCCAGTACTTC
J: TRBJ2-5
length: 15
D: TRBD2
V: TRBV2
size: -

CDR3: CASSPGQHTGYTF
DNA: TGTGCCAGTAGCCCGGGACAGCACACCGGCTACACCTTC
J: TRBJ1-2
length: 13
D: TRBD1
V: TRBV19
size: -

CDR3: CASSLGTSGGYYEQYF
DNA: TGCGCCAGCAGCCTAGGGACTAGCGGGGGATACTACGAGCAGTACTTC
J: TRBJ2-7
length: 16
D: TRBD2
V: TRBV4-3
size: -

CDR3: CASSVGVAGANVLTF
DNA: TGTGCCAGCAGCGTAGGAGTAGCTGGGGCCAACGTCCTGACTTTC
J: TRBJ2-6
length: 15
D: -
V: TRBV9
size: many

CDR3: CAISTFTGGLSNTGELFF
DNA: TGTGCCATCAGCACCTTTACGGGAGGCCTATCGAACACCGGGGAGCTGTTTTTT
J: TRBJ2-2
length: 18
D: TRBD2
V: TRBV10-3
size: few

CDR3: CASRGQGDGYTF
DNA: TGTGCCAGCCGGGGACAGGGGGATGGCTACACCTTC
J: TRBJ1-2
length: 12
D: TRBD1
V: TRBV6-5
size: -

CDR3: CASSLGPAGVDSPLHF
DNA: TGTGCCAGCAGCTTAGGCCCAGCAGGGGTGGATTCACCCCTCCACTTT
J: TRBJ1-6
length: 16
D: -
V: TRBV7-8
size: few

CDR3: CASSYQTGGTDTQYF
DNA: TGTGCCAGCAGTTATCAGACAGGGGGCACAGATACGCAGTATTTT
J: TRBJ2-3
length: 15
D: TRBD1
V: TRBV27
size: few

CDR3: CASSTGSSGNTIYF
DNA: TGTGCCAGTAGTACCGGGAGCTCTGGAAACACCATATATTTT
J: TRBJ1-3
length: 14
D: -
V: TRBV19
size: -

CDR3: CASSDPRDRPYNEQFF
DNA: TGTGCCAGTTCCGACCCTCGGGACAGACCCTACAATGAGCAGTTCTTC
J: TRBJ2-1
length: 16
D: TRBD1
V: TRBV19
size: few

CDR3: CASSSPGLDGYTF
DNA: TGTGCCAGCAGCTCCCCCGGCCTGGATGGCTACACCTTC
J: TRBJ1-2
length: 13
D: -
V: TRBV13
size: few

CDR3: CASSLATGHEQYF
DNA: TGTGCCAGCAGCTTAGCGACCGGCCACGAGCAGTACTTC
J: TRBJ2-7
length: 13
D: -
V: TRBV11-2
size: few

CDR3: CASSVQGLAYEQYF
DNA: TGTGCCAGCAGTGTGCAGGGCCTTGCCTACGAGCAGTACTTC
J: TRBJ2-7
length: 14
D: -
V: TRBV2
size: -

CDR3: CATRTGLSGANVLTF
DNA: TGTGCCACCCGGACAGGTCTCTCTGGGGCCAACGTCCTGACTTTC
J: TRBJ2-6
length: 15
D: TRBD1
V: TRBV27
size: -

CDR3: CASSRDSHARGYEQYF
DNA: TGTGCCAGCAGTCGGGACAGTCACGCAAGAGGGTACGAGCAGTACTTC
J: TRBJ2-7
length: 16
D: TRBD1
V: TRBV27
size: few

CDR3: CASRRAGHTDTQYF
DNA: TGCGCCAGCAGGAGGGCGGGCCACACAGATACGCAGTATTTT
J: TRBJ2-3
length: 14
D: -
V: TRBV5-1
size: -

CDR3: CASSRSGGSSYEQYF
DNA: TGTGCCAGCAGCCGTAGCGGGGGGAGCTCCTACGAGCAGTACTTC
J: TRBJ2-7
length: 15
D: TRBD2
V: TRBV13
size: few